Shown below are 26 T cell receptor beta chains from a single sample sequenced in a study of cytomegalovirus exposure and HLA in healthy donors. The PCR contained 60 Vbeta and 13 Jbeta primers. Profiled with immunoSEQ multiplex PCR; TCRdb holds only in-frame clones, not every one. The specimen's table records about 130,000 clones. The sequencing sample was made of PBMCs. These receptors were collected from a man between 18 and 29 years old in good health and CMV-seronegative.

The CDR3 loop is CASSGQGIANEKLFF. The CDR3, as DNA: TGTGCCAGCAGTGGACAGGGCATAGCTAATGAAAAACTGTTTTTT. The chain couples TRBV6-1 to TRBJ1-4, with 7 bases matching TRBD1. The CDR3 sequence is 15 residues long. CDR1 is MNHNS and CDR2 is SASEGT in the germline V gene. With 4 bases clipped from V and 3 bases from J, the junction kept 5 bases outside the gene matches.

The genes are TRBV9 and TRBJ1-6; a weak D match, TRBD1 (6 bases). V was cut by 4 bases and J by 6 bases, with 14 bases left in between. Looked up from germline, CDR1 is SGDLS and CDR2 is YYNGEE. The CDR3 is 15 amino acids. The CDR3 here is CASSPSGAANSPLHF. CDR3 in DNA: TGTGCCAGCAGCCCCTCAGGGGCAGCTAATTCACCCCTCCACTTT.

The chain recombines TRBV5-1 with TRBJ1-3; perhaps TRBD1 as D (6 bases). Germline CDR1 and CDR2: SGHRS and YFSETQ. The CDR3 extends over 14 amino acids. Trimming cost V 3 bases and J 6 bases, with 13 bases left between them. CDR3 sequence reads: CASSSSQGQNTIYF. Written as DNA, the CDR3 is TGCGCCAGCAGCTCATCGCAGGGACAAAACACCATATATTTT.

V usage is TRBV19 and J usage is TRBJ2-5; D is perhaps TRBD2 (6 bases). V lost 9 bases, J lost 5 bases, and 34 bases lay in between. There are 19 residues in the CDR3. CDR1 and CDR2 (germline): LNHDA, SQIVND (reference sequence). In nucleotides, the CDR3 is TGTGCCAGCCGACCCAACCTAAAGAATAGGAGGGGCTGGGGGGAGACCCAGTACTTC. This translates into CASRPNLKNRRGWGETQYF.

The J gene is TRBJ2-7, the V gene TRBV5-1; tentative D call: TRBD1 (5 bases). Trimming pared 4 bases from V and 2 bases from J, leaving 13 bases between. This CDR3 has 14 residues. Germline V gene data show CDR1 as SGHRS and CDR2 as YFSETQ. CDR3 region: CASSPRQGTYEQYF. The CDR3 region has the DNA TGCGCCAGCAGCCCCCGGCAGGGAACCTACGAGCAGTACTTC. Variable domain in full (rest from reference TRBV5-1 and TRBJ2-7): KAGVTQTPRYLIKTRGQQVTLSCSPISGHRSVSWYQQTPGQGLQFLFEYFSETQRNKGNFPGRFSGRQFSNSRSEMNVSTLELGDSALYLCASSPRQGTYEQYFGPGTRLTVT.

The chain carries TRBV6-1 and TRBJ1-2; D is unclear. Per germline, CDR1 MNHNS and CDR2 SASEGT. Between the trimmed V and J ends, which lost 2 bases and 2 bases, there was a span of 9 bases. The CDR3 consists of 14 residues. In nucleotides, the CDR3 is TGTGCCAGCAGTGAAATCACACAGAACTATGGCTACACCTTC. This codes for CASSEITQNYGYTF.

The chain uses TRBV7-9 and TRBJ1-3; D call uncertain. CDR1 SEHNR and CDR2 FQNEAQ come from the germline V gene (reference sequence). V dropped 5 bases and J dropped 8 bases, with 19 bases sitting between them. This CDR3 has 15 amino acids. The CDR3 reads CASSLQGFGGYTIYF. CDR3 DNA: TGTGCCAGCAGCCTACAAGGGTTCGGAGGATACACCATATATTTT.

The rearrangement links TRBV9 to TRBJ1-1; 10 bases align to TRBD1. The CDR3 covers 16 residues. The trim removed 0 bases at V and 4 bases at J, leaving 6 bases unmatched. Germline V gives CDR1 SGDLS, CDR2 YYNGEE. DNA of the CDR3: TGTGCCAGCAGCGTAGAGACAGGGGGCGCATCCACTGAAGCTTTCTTT. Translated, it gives CASSVETGGASTEAFF.

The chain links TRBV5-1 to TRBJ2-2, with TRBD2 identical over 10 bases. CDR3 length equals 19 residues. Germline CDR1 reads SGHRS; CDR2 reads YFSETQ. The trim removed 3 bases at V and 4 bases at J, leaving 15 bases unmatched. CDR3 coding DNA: TGCGCCAGCAGCTCCCTCATGCGGTTAGCGGGAGGTTTCACCGGGGAGCTGTTTTTT. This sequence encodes CASSSLMRLAGGFTGELFF.

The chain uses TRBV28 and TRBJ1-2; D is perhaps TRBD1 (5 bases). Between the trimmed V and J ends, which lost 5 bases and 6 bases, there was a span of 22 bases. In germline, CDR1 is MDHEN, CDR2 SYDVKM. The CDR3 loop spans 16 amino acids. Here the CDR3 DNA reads TGTGCCAGCAGTAACCCGTCGAAACAGGCTATCGATGGCTACACCTTC. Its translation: CASSNPSKQAIDGYTF.

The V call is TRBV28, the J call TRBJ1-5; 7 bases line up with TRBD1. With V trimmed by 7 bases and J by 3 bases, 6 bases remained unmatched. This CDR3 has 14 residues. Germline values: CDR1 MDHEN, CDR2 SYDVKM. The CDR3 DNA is TGTGCCAGCAATTCAGGGACAGACAATCAGCCCCAGCATTTT. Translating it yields CASNSGTDNQPQHF.

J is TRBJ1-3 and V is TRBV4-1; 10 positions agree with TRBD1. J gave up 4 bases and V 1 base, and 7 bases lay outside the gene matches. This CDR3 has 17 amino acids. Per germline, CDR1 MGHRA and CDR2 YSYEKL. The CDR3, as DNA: TGCGCCAGCAGCCAAGGACGACAGGGGGCGTTCGGAAACACCATATATTTT. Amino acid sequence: CASSQGRQGAFGNTIYF.

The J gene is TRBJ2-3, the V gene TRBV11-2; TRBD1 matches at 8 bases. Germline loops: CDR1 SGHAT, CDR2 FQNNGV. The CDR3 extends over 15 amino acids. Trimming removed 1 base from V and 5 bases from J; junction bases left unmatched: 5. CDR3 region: CASSLAGGIRDTQYF. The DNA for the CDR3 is TGTGCCAGCAGCTTAGCAGGGGGCATAAGAGATACGCAGTATTTT.

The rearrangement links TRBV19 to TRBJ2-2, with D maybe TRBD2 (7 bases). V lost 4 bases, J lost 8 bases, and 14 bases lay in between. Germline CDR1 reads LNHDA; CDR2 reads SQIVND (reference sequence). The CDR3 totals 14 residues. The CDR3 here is CASSRKAGAGELFF. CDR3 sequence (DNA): TGTGCCAGTAGTAGGAAGGCGGGGGCTGGGGAGCTGTTTTTT.

The CDR3 here is CASSLGWGGGYGYTF. The CDR3 bases are TGTGCCAGCAGCTTAGGGTGGGGGGGCGGCTATGGCTACACCTTC. V is TRBV7-9 and J is TRBJ1-2, with D maybe TRBD1 (6 bases). This CDR3 is 15 amino acids long. The germline CDR1 and CDR2 sequences are SEHNR and FQNEAQ (reference sequence). The V end was cut by 1 base, the J end by 4 bases, with 13 bases between.

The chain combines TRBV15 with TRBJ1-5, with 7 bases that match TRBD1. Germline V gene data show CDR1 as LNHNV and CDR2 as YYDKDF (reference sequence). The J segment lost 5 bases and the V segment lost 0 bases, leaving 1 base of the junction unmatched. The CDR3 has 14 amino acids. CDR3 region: CATSRDRGDQPQHF. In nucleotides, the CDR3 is TGTGCCACCAGCAGAGACAGGGGGGATCAGCCCCAGCATTTT. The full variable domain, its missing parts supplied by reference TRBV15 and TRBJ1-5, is DAMVIQNPRYQVTQFGKPVTLSCSQTLNHNVMYWYQQKSSQAPKLLFHYYDKDFNNEADTPDNFQSRRPNTSFCFLDIRSPGLGDTAMYLCATSRDRGDQPQHFGDGTRLSIL.

The CDR3 nucleotides are TGTGCCAGCAGTTTCCTTGACAGGGGTCGAACTGAAGCTTTCTTT. Its protein product is CASSFLDRGRTEAFF. The rearrangement uses TRBV27 and TRBJ1-1; 8 bases fit TRBD1. Germline V gene sequence: CDR1 MNHEY, CDR2 SMNVEV (reference sequence). Trimming cost V 3 bases and J 5 bases; bases outside gene matches: 8. The CDR3 covers 15 residues.

In DNA, the CDR3 is TGTGCCAGCGGACAGCTTAGCAATCAGCCCCAGCATTTT. Amino acid sequence: CASGQLSNQPQHF. V usage is TRBV2 and J usage is TRBJ1-5; D perhaps matches TRBD1 (6 bases). The CDR3 spans 13 residues. Germline CDR1 is SNHLY and CDR2 is FYNNEI. The V gene lost 8 bases and the J gene lost 0 bases, with 8 bases spanning the gap.

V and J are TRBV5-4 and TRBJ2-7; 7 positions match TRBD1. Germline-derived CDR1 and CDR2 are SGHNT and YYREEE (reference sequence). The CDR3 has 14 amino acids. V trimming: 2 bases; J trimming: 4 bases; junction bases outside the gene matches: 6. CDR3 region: CASSLTGQKYEQYF. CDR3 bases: TGTGCCAGCAGCTTAACGGGACAGAAGTACGAGCAGTACTTC.

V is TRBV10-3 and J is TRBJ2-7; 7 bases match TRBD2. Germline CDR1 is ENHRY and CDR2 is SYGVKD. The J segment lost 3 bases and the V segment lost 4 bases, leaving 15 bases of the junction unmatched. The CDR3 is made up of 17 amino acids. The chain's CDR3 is CAISGRKGLVINYEQYF. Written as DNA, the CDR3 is TGTGCCATCAGTGGACGAAAAGGACTAGTTATAAACTACGAGCAGTACTTC.

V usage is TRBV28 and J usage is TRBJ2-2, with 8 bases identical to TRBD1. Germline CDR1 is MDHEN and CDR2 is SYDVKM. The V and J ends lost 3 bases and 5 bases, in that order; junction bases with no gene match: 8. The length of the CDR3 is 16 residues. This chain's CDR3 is CASSFPSGGRTGELFF. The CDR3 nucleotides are TGTGCCAGCAGTTTTCCTTCAGGGGGCAGGACCGGGGAGCTGTTTTTT.

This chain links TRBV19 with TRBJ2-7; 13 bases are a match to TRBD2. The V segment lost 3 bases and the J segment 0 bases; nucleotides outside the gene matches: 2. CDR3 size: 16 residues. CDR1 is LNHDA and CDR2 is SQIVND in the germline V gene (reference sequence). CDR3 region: CASSIGLAGDSYEQYF. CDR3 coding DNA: TGTGCCAGTAGTATCGGACTAGCGGGAGACTCCTACGAGCAGTACTTC.

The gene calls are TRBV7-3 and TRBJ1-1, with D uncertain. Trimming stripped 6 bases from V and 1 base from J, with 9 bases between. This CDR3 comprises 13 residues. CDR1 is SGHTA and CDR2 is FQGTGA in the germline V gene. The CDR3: CASRGGPNTEAFF. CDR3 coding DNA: TGTGCCAGCAGGGGAGGGCCGAACACTGAAGCTTTCTTT.

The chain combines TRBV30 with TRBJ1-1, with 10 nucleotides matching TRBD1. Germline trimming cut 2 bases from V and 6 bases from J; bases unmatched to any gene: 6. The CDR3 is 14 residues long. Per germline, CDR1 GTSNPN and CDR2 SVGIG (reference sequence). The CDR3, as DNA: TGTGCCTGGAGTATGGGACAGGGGATACCTGAAGCTTTCTTT. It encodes CAWSMGQGIPEAFF.

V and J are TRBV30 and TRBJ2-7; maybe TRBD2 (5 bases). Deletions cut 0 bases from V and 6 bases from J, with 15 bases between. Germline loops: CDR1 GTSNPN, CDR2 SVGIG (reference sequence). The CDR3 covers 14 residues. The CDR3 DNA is TGTGCCTGGAGTGTATTAGAGGGAGTTGGCGAGCAGTACTTC. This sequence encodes CAWSVLEGVGEQYF.

The CDR3 is CASSLEGGTSGRRETQYF. The CDR3 bases are TGTGCCAGCAGCTTAGAGGGGGGCACTAGCGGCCGGCGGGAGACCCAGTACTTC. The chain uses TRBV7-9 and TRBJ2-5, with 8 bases lining up with TRBD2. Germline CDR1 SEHNR, CDR2 FQNEAQ (reference sequence). The CDR3 is made up of 18 amino acids. The V segment lost 1 base and the J segment 5 bases; nucleotides outside the gene matches: 15.